This TCR beta chain derives from a study of CD8+CD57+ T cells in acquired aplastic anemia. On the study more broadly: Average DNA yield from sorted CD4+ and CD8+ cells was around 3.2 ug.

Study-level findings and limits: Fewer than 35 CD8+ CDR3 sequences occurred in both the patients and the controls.

As for this clonotype: Its specificity is unknown.

Using genomic DNA as the template, TCR beta VDJ and CDR3 profiling was carried out. TCRdb analysed the reads with MiXCR anew, one entry per CDR3 protein. The table records roughly 150,000 distinct CDR3 sequences, about 45% of them present only once. Trimming removed 0 bases from V and 8 bases from J, with 7 bases in between. CDR3 size: 13 residues. The V gene's germline CDR1 is SEHNR and CDR2 FQNEAQ (reference sequence). Patients selected for sequencing had displayed CD8+CD57+ cell expansion by flow cytometry. The chain recombines TRBV7-9 with TRBJ1-4; a weak D match, TRBD1 (6 bases). Sequenced sample: sorted CD4+, CD8+, or CD8+CD57+ T cells (not recorded which) from PBMCs. This receptor was taken from a human donor with aplastic anemia. The CDR3, as DNA: TGTGCCAGCAGCTTAGCAGGGGGAGAAAAACTGTTTTTT. The encoded protein is CASSLAGGEKLFF.